This T cell receptor (beta chain) was sequenced in a study of T cell changes during pregnancy in multiple sclerosis. Data came from immunoSEQ multiplex PCR; TCRdb stores just in-frame clones and leaves some out. The sample includes about 100,000 clones, about 93% seen only once; the top ten take 0.99%. The clonotype originates from a female donor with multiple sclerosis, enrolled in a pregnancy study. The input for sequencing was peripheral blood, taken after pregnancy.

The CDR3 is CASRSEGLAGETQYF. As DNA, the CDR3 is TGTGCCAGCAGGAGTGAGGGGCTAGCGGGGGAGACCCAGTACTTC. The chain links TRBV7-2 to TRBJ2-5, with 9 bases aligning to TRBD2. The CDR3 sequence is 15 residues long. The V and J ends lost 6 bases and 5 bases, in that order; junction bases with no gene match: 10. Germline CDR1 is SGHTA and CDR2 is FQGNSA. The full variable domain, completed using reference TRBV7-2 and TRBJ2-5, is GAGVSQSPSNKVTEKGKDVELRCDPISGHTALYWYRQSLGQGLEFLIYFQGNSAPDKSGLPSDRFSAERTGGSVSTLTIQRTQQEDSAVYLCASRSEGLAGETQYFGPGTRLLVL.